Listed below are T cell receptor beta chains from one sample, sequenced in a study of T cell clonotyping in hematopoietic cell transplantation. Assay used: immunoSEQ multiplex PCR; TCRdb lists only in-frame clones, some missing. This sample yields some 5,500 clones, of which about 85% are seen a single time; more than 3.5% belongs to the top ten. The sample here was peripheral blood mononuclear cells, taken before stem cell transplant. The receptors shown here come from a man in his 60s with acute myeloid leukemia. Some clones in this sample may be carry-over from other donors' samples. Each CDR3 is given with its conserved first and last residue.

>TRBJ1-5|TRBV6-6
CASKNDGGGNQPQHF
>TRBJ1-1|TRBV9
CASSVGLLGTEAFF
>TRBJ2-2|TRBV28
CASSFLWLAGGTGELFF
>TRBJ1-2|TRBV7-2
CASSLQRKNGYTF
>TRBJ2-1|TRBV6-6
CASSFTGVSYNEQFF
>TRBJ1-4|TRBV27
CASSLQGDEKLFF
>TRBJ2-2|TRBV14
CASSQDRGLAANTGELFF
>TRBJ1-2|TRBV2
CASSEGAGYGYTF
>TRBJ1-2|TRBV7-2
CASSLMEGAYGYTF
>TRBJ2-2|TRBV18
CASSPRDSPTGELFF
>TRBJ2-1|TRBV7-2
CASSLGLAGGQEQFF
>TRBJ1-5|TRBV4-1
CASSQVVGALQPQHF
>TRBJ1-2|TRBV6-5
CASSYIARAGYGYTF
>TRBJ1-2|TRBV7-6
CASSPGGLLYGYTF
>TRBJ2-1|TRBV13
CASSPGTSGRNEQFF
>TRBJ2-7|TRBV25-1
CASRTIGQNYEQYF